These 17 T cell receptor beta chains were sequenced from one sample in a study of cytomegalovirus exposure and HLA in healthy donors. The primer mix had 60 Vbeta and 13 Jbeta primers. Only in-frame clones appear in the TCRdb table, and some are missing; sequencing was by immunoSEQ multiplex PCR. The sample consists of 150,000 to 200,000 clones, 75% to 90% of them appearing once. Sequencing was performed on PBMCs. Every receptor here comes from a woman aged 18-29 years in good health and CMV-seronegative.

The V and J genes are TRBV11-2 and TRBJ1-1, with a possible D match to TRBD1 (6 bases). Germline-derived CDR1 and CDR2 are SGHAT and FQNNGV. The V end was cut by 5 bases, the J end by 6 bases, with 19 bases between. CDR3 length: 15 amino acids. This CDR3 reads CASSLQRTGRSEAFF. In nucleotides, the CDR3 is TGTGCCAGCAGCCTCCAAAGAACAGGGCGGTCTGAAGCTTTCTTT.

This clone has a handful of counts. V and J are TRBV10-3 and TRBJ2-1, with 14 bases matching TRBD2. The CDR3 runs 14 residues. Germline V lookup: CDR1 ENHRY, CDR2 SYGVKD. Trimming at V came to 8 bases and at J to 7 bases, leaving 4 bases not matched to a gene. DNA of the CDR3: TGTGCCATCGGGGGGACTAGCGGGAGAAATGAGCAGTTCTTC. It translates to CAIGGTSGRNEQFF.

The rearrangement joins TRBV28 to TRBJ1-4; 7 bases are a match to TRBD1. CDR1 is MDHEN, CDR2 SYDVKM, per germline. The junction had 7 bases not matched to a gene; V was cut back by 4 bases and J by 8 bases. This CDR3 contains 14 residues. The CDR3 sequence is CASSWTGEREKLFF. CDR3 coding DNA: TGTGCCAGCAGTTGGACAGGAGAAAGGGAAAAACTGTTTTTT.

Here the CDR3 reads CASSLVVGTDYGYTF. The CDR3 bases are TGTGCCAGCAGCTTAGTAGTGGGGACTGATTATGGCTACACCTTC. The V gene is TRBV7-9, the J gene TRBJ1-2; D is possibly TRBD1 (5 bases). Looked up from germline, CDR1 is SEHNR and CDR2 is FQNEAQ (reference sequence). Trimming took off 1 base at V and 5 bases at J, with 14 bases between the two ends. The CDR3 has 15 amino acids.

In regard to this clone: The junction and the germline gene differ at one end; a read error may be behind it. This chain uses TRBV7-7 with TRBJ2-1, with 8 bases fitting TRBD1. The CDR3 covers 16 residues. Germline assignment: CDR1 SSHAT and CDR2 FNYEAQ (reference sequence). CDR3 loop: CASSLYKDRAYNEQFF. The CDR3 region has the DNA TGTGCTAGCAGCTTATATAAGGACAGGGCCTACAATGAGCAGTTCTTC.

This clone was detected only a few times. This chain connects TRBV5-1 to TRBJ1-3; weak D call: TRBD1 (5 bases). CDR1 and CDR2 from the germline V gene are SGHRS and YFSETQ. There are 14 residues in the CDR3. V lost 4 bases and J 2 bases, leaving 10 bases between the germline ends. The CDR3 region has the DNA TGCGCCAGCAGCCAGGGCTTAACTGGAAACACCATATATTTT. Translation gives CASSQGLTGNTIYF. Drawing the rest from reference TRBV5-1 and TRBJ1-3, the complete variable domain is KAGVTQTPRYLIKTRGQQVTLSCSPISGHRSVSWYQQTPGQGLQFLFEYFSETQRNKGNFPGRFSGRQFSNSRSEMNVSTLELGDSALYLCASSQGLTGNTIYFGEGSWLTVV.

V and J are TRBV20-1 and TRBJ1-1, with D maybe TRBD1 (5 bases). CDR1 DFQATT and CDR2 SNEGSKA come from the germline V gene (reference sequence). This CDR3 spans 11 amino acids. Trimming took off 5 bases at V and 8 bases at J, with 12 bases between the two ends. The CDR3 loop reads CSAERQSEAFF. The CDR3 nucleotides are TGCAGTGCTGAGAGACAGTCAGAAGCTTTCTTT.

This sequence joins TRBV5-4 and TRBJ2-1; a weak D match, TRBD1 (6 bases). The CDR3 runs to 14 residues. Germline CDR1 is SGHNT and CDR2 is YYREEE (reference sequence). Trimming left V 7 bases short and J 7 bases short, with 18 bases between. CDR3 sequence (DNA): TGTGCCAGCGTGCCGAACAGGGCCGGGAATGAGCAGTTCTTC. It encodes CASVPNRAGNEQFF.

This chain connects TRBV28 to TRBJ1-1; possibly TRBD1 for D (6 bases). The ends were cut back, 3 bases at V and 5 bases at J, with 13 bases in the middle. The CDR3 is made up of 14 amino acids. Germline CDR1 and CDR2: MDHEN and SYDVKM. The CDR3 protein is CASSFVRGATEAFF. The CDR3 DNA follows: TGTGCCAGCAGTTTCGTCAGGGGAGCGACTGAAGCTTTCTTT.

This clone was seen only a few times. The rearrangement joins TRBV18 to TRBJ1-5, with a tentative D call TRBD1 (6 bases). Per germline, CDR1 KGHSH and CDR2 LQKENI. The germline V and J ends were trimmed by 0 bases and 3 bases, with 12 bases remaining between them. The length of the CDR3 is 16 residues. Here the CDR3 reads CASSPPGGAVNQPQHF. CDR3 sequence (DNA): TGTGCCAGCTCACCACCGGGGGGGGCGGTCAATCAGCCCCAGCATTTT.

J is TRBJ2-7 and V is TRBV5-1; D possibly corresponds to TRBD1 (5 bases). The V gene lost 0 bases and the J gene lost 2 bases, with 15 bases spanning the gap. Germline V gene lookup returns CDR1 SGHRS and CDR2 YFSETQ. The CDR3 contains 16 residues. In DNA form, the CDR3 reads TGCGCCAGCAGCTTGGGAACTGACAGATTCACCTACGAGCAGTACTTC. It specifies CASSLGTDRFTYEQYF.

In this sample, this clone turned up once. The chain combines TRBV7-3 with TRBJ2-1, with 11 bases that match TRBD2. Germline loops: CDR1 SGHTA, CDR2 FQGTGA. After removal of 1 base from V and 6 bases from J, the junction contained 2 bases not matched to a gene. The CDR3 extends over 15 amino acids. Here the CDR3 DNA reads TGTGCCAGCAGCTTAATGGGGACTAGCGGCAATGAGCAGTTCTTC. This codes for CASSLMGTSGNEQFF.

The chain uses TRBV6-5 and TRBJ2-1, with TRBD2 identical over 7 bases. CDR1 is MNHEY and CDR2 is SVGAGI in the germline V gene. There are 14 residues in the CDR3. The V and J ends lost 1 base and 6 bases, in that order; junction bases with no gene match: 3. The CDR3 region is CASSYWRESNEQFF. DNA for the CDR3: TGTGCCAGCAGTTACTGGCGGGAGAGCAATGAGCAGTTCTTC.

The V gene is TRBV5-1, the J gene TRBJ2-7; the D gene is possibly TRBD1 (6 bases). The CDR3 sequence is 15 residues long. V was shortened by 0 bases and J by 6 bases, with 16 bases between the two germline ends. Germline CDR1 SGHRS, CDR2 YFSETQ. CDR3 in amino acids: CASSLEVPGAGEQYF. Written as DNA, the CDR3 is TGCGCCAGCAGCTTGGAGGTCCCAGGGGCTGGCGAGCAGTACTTC.

The chain has TRBV5-1 and TRBJ2-7, with 8 bases matching TRBD1. V lost 7 bases, J lost 7 bases, and 4 bases stayed unmatched. This CDR3 has 11 residues. CDR1 and CDR2 from the germline V gene are SGHRS and YFSETQ. The CDR3 nucleotides are TGCGCCAGCTCTGGACAGGGTGAGCAGTACTTC. It translates to CASSGQGEQYF.

This clone has more than one count but fewer than ten. The V and J genes are TRBV15 and TRBJ1-2; TRBD1 matches at 10 bases. Germline values: CDR1 LNHNV, CDR2 YYDKDF (reference sequence). The CDR3 consists of 14 residues. J gave up 4 bases and V 6 bases, and 5 bases lay outside the gene matches. CDR3 loop: CATRTGQGPYGYTF. Written as DNA, the CDR3 is TGTGCCACCAGGACGGGACAGGGGCCCTATGGCTACACCTTC. Complete variable domain (other parts from reference TRBV15 and TRBJ1-2): DAMVIQNPRYQVTQFGKPVTLSCSQTLNHNVMYWYQQKSSQAPKLLFHYYDKDFNNEADTPDNFQSRRPNTSFCFLDIRSPGLGDTAMYLCATRTGQGPYGYTFGSGTRLTVV.

The chain couples TRBV7-9 to TRBJ1-4; D is undetermined. Germline lookup yields CDR1 SEHNR and CDR2 FQNEAQ (reference sequence). V dropped 9 bases and J dropped 4 bases, with 12 bases sitting between them. The CDR3 loop spans 13 amino acids. The CDR3 coding sequence is TGTGCCAGTTTAGGAGAGAATAATGAAAAACTGTTTTTT. Its protein is CASLGENNEKLFF.